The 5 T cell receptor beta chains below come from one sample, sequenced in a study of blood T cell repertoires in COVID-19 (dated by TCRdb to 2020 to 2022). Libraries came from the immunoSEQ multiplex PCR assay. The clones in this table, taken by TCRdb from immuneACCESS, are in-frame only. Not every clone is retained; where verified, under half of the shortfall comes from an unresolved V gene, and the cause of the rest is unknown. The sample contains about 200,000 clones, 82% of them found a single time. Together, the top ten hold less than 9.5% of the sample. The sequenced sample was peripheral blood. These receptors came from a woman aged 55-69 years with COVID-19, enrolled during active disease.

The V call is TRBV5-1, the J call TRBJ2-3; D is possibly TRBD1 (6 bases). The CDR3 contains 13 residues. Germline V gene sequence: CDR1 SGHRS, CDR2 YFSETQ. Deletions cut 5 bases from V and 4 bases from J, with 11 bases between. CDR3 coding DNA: TGCGCCAGCAGTGAACAGGGACCAGATACGCAGTATTTT. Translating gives CASSEQGPDTQYF. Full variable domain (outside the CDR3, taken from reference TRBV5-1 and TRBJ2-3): KAGVTQTPRYLIKTRGQQVTLSCSPISGHRSVSWYQQTPGQGLQFLFEYFSETQRNKGNFPGRFSGRQFSNSRSEMNVSTLELGDSALYLCASSEQGPDTQYFGPGTRLTVL.

The CDR3 spells CASSPGGFYEQYV. The CDR3 bases are TGTGCCAGTAGTCCGGGGGGTTTCTACGAGCAGTACGTC. V usage is TRBV19 and J usage is TRBJ2-7; 7 positions match TRBD2. V gave up 5 bases and J gave up 3 bases; unmatched junction bases: 4. The CDR3 contains 13 residues. Germline V gives CDR1 LNHDA, CDR2 SQIVND (reference sequence).

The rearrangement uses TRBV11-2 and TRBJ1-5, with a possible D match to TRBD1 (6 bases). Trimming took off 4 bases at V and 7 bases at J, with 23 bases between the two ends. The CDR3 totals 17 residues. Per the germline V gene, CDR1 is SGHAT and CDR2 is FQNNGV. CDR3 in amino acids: CASSSRHRVGNIQPQHF. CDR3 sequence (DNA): TGTGCCAGCAGCTCGAGACACAGGGTTGGGAACATCCAGCCCCAGCATTTT. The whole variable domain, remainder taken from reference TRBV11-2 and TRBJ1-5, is EAGVAQSPRYKIIEKRQSVAFWCNPISGHATLYWYQQILGQGPKLLIQFQNNGVVDDSQLPKDRFSAERLKGVDSTLKIQPAKLEDSAVYLCASSSRHRVGNIQPQHFGDGTRLSIL.

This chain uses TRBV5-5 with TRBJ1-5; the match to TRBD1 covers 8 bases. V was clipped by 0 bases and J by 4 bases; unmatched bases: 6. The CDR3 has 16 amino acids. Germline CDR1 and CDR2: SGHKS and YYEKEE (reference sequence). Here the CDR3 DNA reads TGTGCCAGCAGCTTGGCAGGTACAGGGGGAAATCAGCCCCAGCATTTT. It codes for CASSLAGTGGNQPQHF.

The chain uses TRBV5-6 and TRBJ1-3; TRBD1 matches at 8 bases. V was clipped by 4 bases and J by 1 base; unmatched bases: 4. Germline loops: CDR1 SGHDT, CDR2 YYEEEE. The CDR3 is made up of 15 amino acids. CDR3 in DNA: TGTGCCAGCAGCCGCAGGGGGCGATCTGGAAACACCATATATTTT. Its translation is CASSRRGRSGNTIYF.